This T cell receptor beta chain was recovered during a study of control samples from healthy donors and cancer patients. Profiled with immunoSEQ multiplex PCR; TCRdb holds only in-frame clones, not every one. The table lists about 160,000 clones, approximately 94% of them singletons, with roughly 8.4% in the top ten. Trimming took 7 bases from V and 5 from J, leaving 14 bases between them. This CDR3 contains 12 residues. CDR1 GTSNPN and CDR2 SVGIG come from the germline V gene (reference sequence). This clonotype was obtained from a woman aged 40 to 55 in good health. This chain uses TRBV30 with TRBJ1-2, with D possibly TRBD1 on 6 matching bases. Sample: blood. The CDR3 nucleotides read TGTGCCTTCTTGGACAGTAGATATGGCTACACCTTC. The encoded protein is CAFLDSRYGYTF.